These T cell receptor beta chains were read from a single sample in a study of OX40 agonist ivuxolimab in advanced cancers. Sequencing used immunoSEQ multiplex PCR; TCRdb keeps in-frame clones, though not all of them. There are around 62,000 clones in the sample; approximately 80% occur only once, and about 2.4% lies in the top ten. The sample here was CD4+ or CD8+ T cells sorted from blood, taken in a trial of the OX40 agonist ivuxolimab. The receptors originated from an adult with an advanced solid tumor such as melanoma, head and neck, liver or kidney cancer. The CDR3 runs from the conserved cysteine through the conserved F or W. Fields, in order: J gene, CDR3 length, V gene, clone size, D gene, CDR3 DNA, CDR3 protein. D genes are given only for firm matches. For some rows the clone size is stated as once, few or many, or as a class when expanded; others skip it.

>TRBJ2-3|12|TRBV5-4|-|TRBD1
TGTGCCAGCAGCCGACAGGGGGATACGCAGTATTTT
CASSRQGDTQYF
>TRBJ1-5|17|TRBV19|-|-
TGTGCCAGTATTCCCCGGGCAGGACCGTATAGCAATCAGCCCCAGCATTTT
CASIPRAGPYSNQPQHF
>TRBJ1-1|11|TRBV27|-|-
TGTGCCAGCATTGCAGGGATACGCGCTTTCTTT
CASIAGIRAFF
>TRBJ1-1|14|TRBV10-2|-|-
TGCGCCAGCACTATGACACCTCTGGGGACTGAAGCTTTCTTT
CASTMTPLGTEAFF
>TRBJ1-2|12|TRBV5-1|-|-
TGCGCCAGCAGTGATGCTAACTATGGCTACACCTTC
CASSDANYGYTF
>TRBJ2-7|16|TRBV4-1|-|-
TGCGCCAGCAGCCAAGATGTGTGGGGGGCCGCCTACGAGCAGTACTTC
CASSQDVWGAAYEQYF
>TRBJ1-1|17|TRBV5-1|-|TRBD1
TGCGCCAGCAGCCCCCATACGACAGGGGGCGAGAACACTGAAGCTTTCTTT
CASSPHTTGGENTEAFF
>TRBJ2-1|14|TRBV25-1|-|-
TGTGCCAGCAGTGATTTAGGCTCCTACAATGAGCAGTTCTTC
CASSDLGSYNEQFF
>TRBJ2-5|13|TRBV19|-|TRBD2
TGTGCCAGTTCGGCCCCGGGGGGGGAGACCCAGTACTTC
CASSAPGGETQYF
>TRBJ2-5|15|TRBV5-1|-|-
TGCGCCAGCAGCTTCCGGACCCCAGGGCGGGAGACCCAGTACTTC
CASSFRTPGRETQYF
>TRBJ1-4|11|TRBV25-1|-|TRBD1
TGTGCCAGCAGATCAGGGGGAAAACTGTTTTTT
CASRSGGKLFF
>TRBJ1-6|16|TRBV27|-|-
TGTGCCAGCAGTGGTCGTAGGGTGACCTATAATTCACCCCTCCACTTT
CASSGRRVTYNSPLHF
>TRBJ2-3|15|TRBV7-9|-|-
TGTGCCAGCAGCCGGACAGGTGGAGGGACAGATACGCAGTATTTT
CASSRTGGGTDTQYF
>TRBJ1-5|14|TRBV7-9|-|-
TGTGCCAGCAGCTTAGCTGGACAGTCAAAGCCCCAGCATTTT
CASSLAGQSKPQHF
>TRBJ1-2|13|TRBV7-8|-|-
TGTGCCAGCAGCCCGGGGGGAATGGATGGCTACACCTTC
CASSPGGMDGYTF
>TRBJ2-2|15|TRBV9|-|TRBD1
TGTGCCAGCAGCGTAGGGGGACAGGTCACCGGGGAGCTGTTTTTT
CASSVGGQVTGELFF
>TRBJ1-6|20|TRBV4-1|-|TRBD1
TGCGCCAGCAGCCAAGATGGGGGACAGGGTAGATGGTCCTATAATTCACCCCTCCACTTT
CASSQDGGQGRWSYNSPLHF
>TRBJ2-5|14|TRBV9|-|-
TGTGCCAGCAGCGTGGTTTCAGGAGGGGAGACCCAGTACTTC
CASSVVSGGETQYF
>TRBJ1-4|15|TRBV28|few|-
TGTGCCAGCAGTCCACCCCTTGCAACTAATGAAAAACTGTTTTTT
CASSPPLATNEKLFF
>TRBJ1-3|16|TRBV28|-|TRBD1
TGTGCCAGCAGTTTGGGACAGGGATCGTCTGGAAACACCATATATTTT
CASSLGQGSSGNTIYF
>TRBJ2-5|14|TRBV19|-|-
TGTGCCAGTAGTAGTGTGGGGAACCAAGAGACCCAGTACTTC
CASSSVGNQETQYF
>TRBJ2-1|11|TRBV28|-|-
TGTGCCAGCAGTATCCTTTACGAGCAGTTCTTC
CASSILYEQFF
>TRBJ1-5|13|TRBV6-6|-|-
TGTGCCAGCAGTGCCGGGAGGGGTCAGCCCCAGCATTTT
CASSAGRGQPQHF
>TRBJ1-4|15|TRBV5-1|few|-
TGCGCCAGCAGCAAAAACGTGAATGTGGATGAAAAACTGTTTTTT
CASSKNVNVDEKLFF
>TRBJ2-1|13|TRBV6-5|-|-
TGTGCCAGCAAGGACCGGGACCCTAATGAGCAGTTCTTC
CASKDRDPNEQFF
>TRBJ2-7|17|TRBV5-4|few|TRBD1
TGTGCCAGCAGCCCCGATCCCTGGGACAGGGCGGCACACGAGCAGTACTTC
CASSPDPWDRAAHEQYF
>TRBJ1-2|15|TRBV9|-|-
TGTGCCAGCAGCATACCGGGACAACAAAACTATGGCTACACCTTC
CASSIPGQQNYGYTF
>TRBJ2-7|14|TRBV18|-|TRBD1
TGTGCCAGCTCACCAGACAGGGCGGTTCACGAGCAGTACTTC
CASSPDRAVHEQYF
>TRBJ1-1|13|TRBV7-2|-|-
TGTGCCAGCAGCTTAGGCCCGAGCACTGAAGCTTTCTTT
CASSLGPSTEAFF
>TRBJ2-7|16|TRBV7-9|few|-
TGTGCCAGCAGCTTAGCGGAGTATCAGGGAGCCTACGAGCAGTACTTC
CASSLAEYQGAYEQYF
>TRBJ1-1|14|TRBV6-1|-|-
TGTGCCAGCAAGGTCGGGGGGTTGAGCACTGAAGCTTTCTTT
CASKVGGLSTEAFF
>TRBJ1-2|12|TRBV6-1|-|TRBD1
TGTGCCAGCATAACAGGGGTTGGTGGCTACACCTTC
CASITGVGGYTF
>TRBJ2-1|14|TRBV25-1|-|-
TGTGCCAGCAGTGGAATACAGGCGCACAATGAGCAGTTCTTC
CASSGIQAHNEQFF
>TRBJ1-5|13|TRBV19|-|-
TGTGCCAGTAGTATGGACCGTAATCAGCCCCAGCATTTT
CASSMDRNQPQHF
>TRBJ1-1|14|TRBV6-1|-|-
TGTGCCAGCAGTGAAGCAGGACCGAACACTGAAGCTTTCTTT
CASSEAGPNTEAFF
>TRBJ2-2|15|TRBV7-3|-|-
TGTGCCATCGTCCAGGAGGTCCACTTCACCGGGGAGCTGTTTTTT
CAIVQEVHFTGELFF
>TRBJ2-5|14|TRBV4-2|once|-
TGTGCCAGCAGCCTCGAACGCGGGCAAGAGACCCAGTACTTC
CASSLERGQETQYF
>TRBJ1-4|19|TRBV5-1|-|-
TGCGCCAGCAGCCAAACACGCCTTCAGGGCGCGGGAACTAATGAAAAACTGTTTTTT
CASSQTRLQGAGTNEKLFF
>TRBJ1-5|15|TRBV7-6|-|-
TGTGCCAGCAGCTCCCTGGGGGGGCCGGATCAGCCCCAGCATTTT
CASSSLGGPDQPQHF
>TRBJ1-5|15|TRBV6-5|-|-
TGTGCCAGCAGGTCCCGGACCACCCCCAATCAGCCCCAGCATTTT
CASRSRTTPNQPQHF
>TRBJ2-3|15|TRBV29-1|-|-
TGCAGCGCCCAGTCCCTCAGGACAGTCGCCGATACGCAGTATTTT
CSAQSLRTVADTQYF
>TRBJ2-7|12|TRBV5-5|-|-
TGTGCCAGCAGCTGGACTACCTACGAGCAGTACTTC
CASSWTTYEQYF
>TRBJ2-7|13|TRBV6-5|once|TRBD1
TGTGCCAGCAGGAAACAGGGGACGGGCGAGCAGTACTTC
CASRKQGTGEQYF
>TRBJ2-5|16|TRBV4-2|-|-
TGTGCCAGCAGCCAAGAGGGGAACGGTCCTTGGGAGACCCAGTACTTC
CASSQEGNGPWETQYF
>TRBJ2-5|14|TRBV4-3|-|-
TGCGCCAGCAGCCCGACAGAGTCACAAGAGACCCAGTACTTC
CASSPTESQETQYF
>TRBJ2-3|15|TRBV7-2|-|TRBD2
TGTGCCAGCAGCTGGGGGACTACAGGACCAGATACGCAGTATTTT
CASSWGTTGPDTQYF
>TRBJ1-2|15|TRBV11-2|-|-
TGTGCCAGCAGCTTAGATCCTGTGGCAAGTTATGGCTACACCTTC
CASSLDPVASYGYTF
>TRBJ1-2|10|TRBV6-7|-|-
TGTGCCAGCAGAAGCGGTGGCTACACCTTC
CASRSGGYTF
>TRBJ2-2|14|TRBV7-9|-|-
TGTGCCAGCACCATGGGGGGGAACACCGGGGAGCTGTTTTTT
CASTMGGNTGELFF
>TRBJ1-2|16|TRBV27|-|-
TGTGCCAGCAGTTTTTCGTCCAGGGGTGTTCGCTATGGCTACACCTTC
CASSFSSRGVRYGYTF
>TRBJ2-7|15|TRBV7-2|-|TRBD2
TGTGCCAGCAGCTTAGCCCCTAGCGGGGGCCGGGAGCAGTACTTC
CASSLAPSGGREQYF